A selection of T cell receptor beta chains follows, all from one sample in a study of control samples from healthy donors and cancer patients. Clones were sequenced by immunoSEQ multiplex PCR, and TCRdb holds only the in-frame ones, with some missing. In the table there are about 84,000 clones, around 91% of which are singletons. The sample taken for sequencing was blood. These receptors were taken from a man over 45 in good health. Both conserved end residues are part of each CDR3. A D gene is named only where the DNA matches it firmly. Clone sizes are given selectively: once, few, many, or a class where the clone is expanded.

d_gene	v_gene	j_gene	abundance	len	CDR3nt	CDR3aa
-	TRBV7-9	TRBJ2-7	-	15	TGTGCCAGCAGCTTAGAAGGACAGAGCTCCTACGAGCAGTACTTC	CASSLEGQSSYEQYF
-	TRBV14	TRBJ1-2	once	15	TGTGCCAGCAGCCATGCTTTCTGGACTCACTATGGCTACACCTTC	CASSHAFWTHYGYTF
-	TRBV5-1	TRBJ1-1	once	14	TGCGCCAGCAGCTTGGGGGCGCGGAGCACTGAAGCTTTCTTT	CASSLGARSTEAFF
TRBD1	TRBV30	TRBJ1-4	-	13	TGTGCCTGGACCGTGGGGACAGCTGAAAAACTGTTTTTT	CAWTVGTAEKLFF
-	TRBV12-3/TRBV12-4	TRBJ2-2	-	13	TGTGCCAGCAGTTTAATGATAACCGGGGAGCTGTTTTTT	CASSLMITGELFF
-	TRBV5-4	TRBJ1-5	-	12	TGTGCCAGCAGCTTGGACGATCAGCCCCAGCATTTT	CASSLDDQPQHF
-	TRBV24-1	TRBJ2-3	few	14	TGTGCCACCAGTGATTTGTACGGAGGAGATACGCAGTATTTT	CATSDLYGGDTQYF
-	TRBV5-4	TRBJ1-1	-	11	TGTGCCAGCAGTTCAGACACTGAAGCTTTCTTT	CASSSDTEAFF
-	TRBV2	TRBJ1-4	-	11	TGTGCCAAAGAATTCAATGAAAAACTGTTTTTT	CAKEFNEKLFF
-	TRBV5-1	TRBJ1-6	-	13	TGCGCCAGCAGCCGAGGCGAGGGGCCACCCCTCCACTTT	CASSRGEGPPLHF
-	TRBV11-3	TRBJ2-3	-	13	TGTGCCAGCAGCTTGACTTACCGGGATACGCAGTATTTT	CASSLTYRDTQYF
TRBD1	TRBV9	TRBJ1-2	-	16	TGTGCCAGCAGCGTCGAGACAGGGGCTGCCAACTATGGCTACACCTTC	CASSVETGAANYGYTF
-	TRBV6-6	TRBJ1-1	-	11	TGTGCCAGCAGCCTCCAGGGGATGGCTTTCTTT	CASSLQGMAFF
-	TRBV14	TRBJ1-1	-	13	TGTGCCAGCAGCCCTAGACGACGCTCTGAAGCTTTCTTT	CASSPRRRSEAFF
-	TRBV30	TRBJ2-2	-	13	TGTGCCTGGAGTCCGGGGATCGCCGGGGAGCTGTTTTTT	CAWSPGIAGELFF
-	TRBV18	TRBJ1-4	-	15	TGTGCCAGCTCGCTAGGACGGGGGACTAATGAAAAACTGTTTTTT	CASSLGRGTNEKLFF
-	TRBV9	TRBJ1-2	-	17	TGTGCCAGCAGCGTAGCTAATTCTTTGGATACCCCCTATGGCTACACCTTC	CASSVANSLDTPYGYTF
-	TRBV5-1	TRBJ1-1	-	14	TGCGCCAGCAGAGGCGGGACATTCGACACTGAAGCTTTCTTT	CASRGGTFDTEAFF
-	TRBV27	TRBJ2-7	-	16	TGTGCCAGCAAACCTAGGGTAGGGCAGGGGTCCCACGAGCAGTACTTC	CASKPRVGQGSHEQYF
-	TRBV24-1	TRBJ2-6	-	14	TGTGCCACAGGGGGTGACTCTGGGGCCAACGTCCTGACTTTC	CATGGDSGANVLTF
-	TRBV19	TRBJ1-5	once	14	TGTGCCAGCGAACCCGGGACGAGGAATCAGCCCCAGCATTTT	CASEPGTRNQPQHF
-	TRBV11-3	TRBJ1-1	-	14	TGTGCCAGCAGCCGGACAGCCAGTGGAGGAGAAGCTTTCTTT	CASSRTASGGEAFF
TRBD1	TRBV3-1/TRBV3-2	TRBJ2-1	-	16	TGTGCCAGCAGCCAAGGCGAGGACAGGTTCTACAATGAGCAGTTCTTC	CASSQGEDRFYNEQFF
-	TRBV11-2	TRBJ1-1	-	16	TGTGCCAGCAGCTTAGATGGAGGGGTGGTTAGCACTGAAGCTTTCTTT	CASSLDGGVVSTEAFF
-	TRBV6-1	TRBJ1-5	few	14	TGTGCCAGCAGTGAGGGAAGGGGTTTGAAGCCCCAGCATTTT	CASSEGRGLKPQHF
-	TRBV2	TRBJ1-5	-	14	TGTGCCAGCAGTGGGGGTTATAGCAATCAGCCCCAGCATTTT	CASSGGYSNQPQHF
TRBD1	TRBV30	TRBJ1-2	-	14	TGTGCCTGGGCCTTAACCGGGACAGGGTACGGCTACACCTTC	CAWALTGTGYGYTF
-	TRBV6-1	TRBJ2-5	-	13	TGTGCCAGCAGTGAAGGGGAGGTAGGGACCCAGTACTTC	CASSEGEVGTQYF
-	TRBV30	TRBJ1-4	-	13	TGTGCCTGGAGTCCTTGGGGTCGTGAAAAACTGTTTTTT	CAWSPWGREKLFF
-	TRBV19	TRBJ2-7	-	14	TGTGCCAGTAGCCTAGCTGTCAGCTCCTACGAGCAGTACTTC	CASSLAVSSYEQYF
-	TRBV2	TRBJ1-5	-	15	TGTGCCAGCAGTGAATTGGCGGGGGGCAATCGGCCCCAGCATTTT	CASSELAGGNRPQHF
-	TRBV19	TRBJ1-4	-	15	TGTGCCAGTTTGGCCCCAAGCCCCCAGGAGGAAAAACTGTTTTTT	CASLAPSPQEEKLFF
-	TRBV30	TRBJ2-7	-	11	TGTGCCTGGATGGTAACGGGGGAGCAGTACTTC	CAWMVTGEQYF
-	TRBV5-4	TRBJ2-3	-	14	TGTGCCAGCAGCTTCGACAGCCTCACAGATACGCAGTATTTT	CASSFDSLTDTQYF
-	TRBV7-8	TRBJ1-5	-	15	TGTGCCAGCAGCAACAAAAGGGAGAGCAATCAGCCCCAGCATTTT	CASSNKRESNQPQHF
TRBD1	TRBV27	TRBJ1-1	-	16	TGTGCCAGCACGGGCAGGGGGCTCGAGGGGAACACTGAAGCTTTCTTT	CASTGRGLEGNTEAFF
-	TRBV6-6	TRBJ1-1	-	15	TGTGCCAGCAGCCGATCCCTTACCGGGGGCACTGAAGCTTTCTTT	CASSRSLTGGTEAFF
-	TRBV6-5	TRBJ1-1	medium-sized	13	TGTGCCAGCAGTTACTCGGGGGTCCCTGAAGCTTTCTTT	CASSYSGVPEAFF
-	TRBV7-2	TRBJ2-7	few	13	TGTGCCAGCAGCCCGACTGCTAACTACGAGCAGTACTTC	CASSPTANYEQYF
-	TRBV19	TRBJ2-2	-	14	TGTGCCAGCCGGCGGGACCAAGGGACCGGGGAGCTGTTTTTT	CASRRDQGTGELFF
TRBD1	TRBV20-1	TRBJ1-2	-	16	TGCAGTGCTAGTAAAAGTACTACCGGACAGGGCGATGGCTACACCTTC	CSASKSTTGQGDGYTF
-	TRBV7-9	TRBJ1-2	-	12	TGTGCCATAGAATGGGGGCCCTATGGCTACACCTTC	CAIEWGPYGYTF
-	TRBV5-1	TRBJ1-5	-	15	TGCGCCAGCAGCTTGGCAGGTGGGCACAATCAGCCCCAGCATTTT	CASSLAGGHNQPQHF
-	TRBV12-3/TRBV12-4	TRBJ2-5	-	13	TGTGCCAGCTCAATGGACCCAGCAAGTGCCCAGTACTTC	CASSMDPASAQYF
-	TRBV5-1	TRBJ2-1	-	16	TGCGCCAGCAGCCCAGGTCGGGGCACGGGATACAATGAGCAGTTCTTC	CASSPGRGTGYNEQFF
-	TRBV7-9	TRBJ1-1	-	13	TGTGCCAGCAGCTTCACCTCTGGGACTGAAGCTTTCTTT	CASSFTSGTEAFF
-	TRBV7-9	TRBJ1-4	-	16	TGTGCCAGCACCACTCCGTTTGGGCAGGGTGTCGAAAAACTGTTTTTT	CASTTPFGQGVEKLFF
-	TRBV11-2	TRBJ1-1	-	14	TGTGCCAGCAGCACCCGGACAGAGAACACTGAAGCTTTCTTT	CASSTRTENTEAFF
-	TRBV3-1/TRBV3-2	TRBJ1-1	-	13	TGTGCCAGCAGCCAATCGGGGGGGGCTGAAGCTTTCTTT	CASSQSGGAEAFF
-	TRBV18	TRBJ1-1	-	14	TGTGCCAGCTCATTCCGGGACGATGGCACTGAAGCTTTCTTT	CASSFRDDGTEAFF
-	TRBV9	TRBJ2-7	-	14	TGTGCCAGCAGCGTATCGACCGAGTGGGACGAGCAGTACTTC	CASSVSTEWDEQYF
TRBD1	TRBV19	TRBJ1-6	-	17	TGTGCCAGTAGTATGTTGGACAGGGGGCGAGGGGCATCACCCCTCCACTTT	CASSMLDRGRGASPLHF
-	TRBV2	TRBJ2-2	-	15	TGTGCCAGCATTAAGGAACAGGCGAACACCGGGGAGCTGTTTTTT	CASIKEQANTGELFF
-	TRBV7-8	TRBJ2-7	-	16	TGTGCCAGCAGCTTAGCGCTAGGAGTCGGAACCTACGAGCAGTACTTC	CASSLALGVGTYEQYF
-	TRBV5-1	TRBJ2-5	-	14	TGCGCCAGCAGCTTGGGGGGGGGCAGGGAGACCCAGTACTTC	CASSLGGGRETQYF
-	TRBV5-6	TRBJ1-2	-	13	TGTGCCAGCACCCGGGACCCAGGCTACGGCTACACCTTC	CASTRDPGYGYTF